This T cell receptor (beta chain) was sequenced in a study of cytomegalovirus exposure and HLA in healthy donors. Broader study findings: Reportedly, HLA-A and HLA-B alleles of most subjects were accurately predicted from TCR beta. Across HLA loci, a later analysis found differing TCR association rates, with DRB1 most and HLA-C fewest. Researchers catalogued approximately 170 TCR beta chains as cytomegalovirus-associated.

In the case of this clone: Its matching antigen is unknown.

Primers: 60 Vbeta forward and 13 Jbeta reverse. The repertoire was sequenced with immunoSEQ multiplex PCR; TCRdb's copy has only in-frame clones and lacks some. The sample lists about 69,000 clones, about 74% occurring once. V was clipped by 5 bases and J by 4 bases; unmatched bases: 7. CDR3 length: 14 amino acids. Germline V lookup: CDR1 MGHRA, CDR2 YSYEKL. The rearrangement links TRBV4-1 to TRBJ2-5, with 7 bases aligning to TRBD1. Source material: PBMCs. This clonotype was sampled from a woman between 55 and 75 years old in good health and CMV-seropositive. The CDR3 reads CASSGTGVRETQYF. The CDR3 DNA reads TGCGCCAGCAGCGGAACAGGGGTACGAGAGACCCAGTACTTC.